These 23 T cell receptor beta chains share one sample of origin, sequenced in a study of OX40 agonist ivuxolimab in advanced cancers. The assay was immunoSEQ multiplex PCR, and TCRdb's table has in-frame clones only and misses some. The sample contains more than 60,000 clones, 87% of which appear only once. Source: CD4+ or CD8+ T cells sorted from blood, taken in a trial of the OX40 agonist ivuxolimab. The receptors were sampled from an adult with an advanced solid tumor such as melanoma, head and neck, liver or kidney cancer.

This clone was counted once. The chain uses TRBV28 and TRBJ2-3; D remains unclear. The CDR3 has 13 amino acids. Germline V gene lookup returns CDR1 MDHEN and CDR2 SYDVKM. V lost 5 bases to trimming and J lost 2 bases, with 8 bases between them. The CDR3 is CASSPTITDTQYF. CDR3 in DNA: TGTGCCAGCAGTCCTACTATCACAGATACGCAGTATTTT.

The rearrangement links TRBV28 to TRBJ1-6; D remains unclear. Trimming removed 4 bases from V and 5 bases from J, with 6 bases in between. The CDR3 runs to 13 residues. CDR1 is MDHEN, CDR2 SYDVKM, per germline. The CDR3 coding sequence is TGTGCCAGCAGTTGGCTTAATAATTCACCCCTCCACTTT. Its protein is CASSWLNNSPLHF.

The genes are TRBV18 and TRBJ1-1; 7 nucleotides agree with TRBD1. The CDR3 has 13 amino acids. V lost 4 bases, J lost 8 bases, and 7 bases stayed unmatched. The germline CDR1 and CDR2 sequences are KGHSH and LQKENI. CDR3 nucleotides: TGTGCCAGCTCACATGGGACAGTCGAGGAAGCTTTCTTT. Amino acids: CASSHGTVEEAFF.

For the CDR3, the DNA is TGTGCCAGCAGCCTCCTGGGGGCGGGAAACGAGCAGTACTTC. Residues: CASSLLGAGNEQYF. The genes are TRBV27 and TRBJ2-7, with D perhaps TRBD1 or TRBD2 (6 bases each). Per the germline V gene, CDR1 is MNHEY and CDR2 is SMNVEV (reference sequence). This CDR3 is built from 14 residues. V lost 6 bases, J lost 5 bases, and 17 bases lay in between.

This chain uses TRBV19 with TRBJ1-2; D call uncertain. CDR3 length: 15 residues. The V end lost 4 bases, the J end lost 1 base, and 13 bases lay between the germline ends. Germline values: CDR1 LNHDA, CDR2 SQIVND (reference sequence). The CDR3 reads CASSTHSTLNYGYTF. CDR3 DNA: TGTGCCAGTAGTACTCACAGTACACTTAACTATGGCTACACCTTC.

The chain links TRBV27 to TRBJ2-1; 8 nucleotides match TRBD1. Germline V CDR1 and CDR2: MNHEY, SMNVEV (reference sequence). This CDR3 is 15 amino acids long. Trimming cost V 3 bases and J 10 bases; bases outside gene matches: 11. CDR3 residues: CASSFGTGNGGEQFF. CDR3 DNA sequence: TGTGCCAGCAGTTTTGGGACAGGTAACGGAGGGGAGCAGTTCTTC.

The chain combines TRBV7-2 with TRBJ1-2; D not resolved. V lost 5 bases, J lost 3 bases, and 10 bases lay in between. The length of the CDR3 is 13 residues. Germline loops: CDR1 SGHTA, CDR2 FQGNSA. Written as DNA, the CDR3 is TGTGCCAGCAGCCCCCGGCAGCACTATGGCTACACCTTC. Its protein is CASSPRQHYGYTF.

The V and J genes are TRBV7-6 and TRBJ2-3; D possibly corresponds to TRBD1 (5 bases). Germline V CDR1 and CDR2: SGHVS, FNYEAQ. CDR3 length equals 15 residues. The V end was cut by 1 base, the J end by 5 bases, with 13 bases between. The CDR3 coding sequence is TGTGCCAGCAGCTTAGTAGGCGACAGAGGAGATACGCAGTATTTT. Translating gives CASSLVGDRGDTQYF.

The chain is built from TRBV19 and TRBJ1-5, with 8 bases identical to TRBD1. Losses at the gene ends were 4 bases for V and 4 bases for J; bases not matched to a gene: 6. The germline V gene encodes CDR1 LNHDA and CDR2 SQIVND (reference sequence). CDR3 size: 15 residues. CDR3 sequence: CASSRMDRENQPQHF. CDR3 nucleotide sequence: TGTGCCAGTAGTAGGATGGACAGGGAAAATCAGCCCCAGCATTTT.

The V gene is TRBV30, the J gene TRBJ2-7, with D tentatively TRBD1 or TRBD2 (5 bases each). V lost 0 bases and J lost 5, with 17 bases in between. Germline assignment: CDR1 GTSNPN and CDR2 SVGIG (reference sequence). This CDR3 region has 15 residues. CDR3 sequence: CAWSVGGKRDHEQYF. In nucleotides, the CDR3 is TGTGCCTGGAGTGTTGGGGGAAAAAGGGACCACGAGCAGTACTTC.

This chain connects TRBV2 to TRBJ2-3; D gene unclear. Germline V gene lookup returns CDR1 SNHLY and CDR2 FYNNEI. V gave up 7 bases and J gave up 2 bases, with 10 bases separating them. The CDR3 sequence is 13 residues long. The DNA of the CDR3 is TGTGCCAGCACTCGAGGAGTCACAGATACGCAGTATTTT. Protein sequence: CASTRGVTDTQYF. The entire variable domain, with the rest obtained from reference TRBV2 and TRBJ2-3, is as follows: EPEVTQTPSHQVTQMGQEVILRCVPISNHLYFYWYRQILGQKVEFLVSFYNNEISEKSEIFDDQFSVERPDGSNFTLKIRSTKLEDSAMYFCASTRGVTDTQYFGPGTRLTVL.

This clone was observed a handful of times. The chain employs TRBV7-9 and TRBJ2-3; 7 positions agree with TRBD2. The V gene end was trimmed by 1 base and the J gene end by 2 bases; junction bases not matched to a gene: 3. The CDR3 loop spans 15 amino acids. In germline, CDR1 is SEHNR, CDR2 FQNEAQ (reference sequence). The CDR3 DNA sequence: TGTGCCAGCAGCTTAGACCTAGCGGACACAGATACGCAGTATTTT. Protein product: CASSLDLADTDTQYF. The variable domain in full, with the rest retrieved from reference TRBV7-9 and TRBJ2-3, is DTGVSQNPRHKITKRGQNVTFRCDPISEHNRLYWYRQTLGQGPEFLTYFQNEAQLEKSRLLSDRFSAERPKGSFSTLEIQRTEQGDSAMYLCASSLDLADTDTQYFGPGTRLTVL.

The chain is built from TRBV6-5 and TRBJ2-1, with D unclear. Germline values: CDR1 MNHEY, CDR2 SVGAGI. The CDR3 has 14 amino acids. Trimming stripped 6 bases from V and 0 bases from J, with 9 bases between. CDR3 sequence reads: CASRTGASYNEQFF. CDR3 nucleotide sequence: TGTGCCAGCAGGACCGGCGCCTCCTACAATGAGCAGTTCTTC.

A few counts support this clone. The chain couples TRBV5-1 to TRBJ1-5; 9 bases align to TRBD1. The CDR3 has 15 residues. Looked up from germline, CDR1 is SGHRS and CDR2 is YFSETQ. V shed 4 bases, J shed 3 bases, and the junction held 5 bases outside the gene matches. The CDR3 sequence is CASSVGTGNNQPQHF. In nucleotides, the CDR3 is TGCGCCAGCAGCGTCGGGACAGGGAACAATCAGCCCCAGCATTTT.

The J gene is TRBJ2-7, the V gene TRBV10-3, with 12 bases aligning to TRBD2. This CDR3 is built from 15 residues. V lost 6 bases, J lost 6 bases, and 9 bases stayed unmatched. Germline V gene lookup returns CDR1 ENHRY and CDR2 SYGVKD. CDR3 coding DNA: TGTGCCATCAGCACTAGCGGGAGGACCGTGTTCGAGCAGTACTTC. This gives the protein CAISTSGRTVFEQYF.

The chain carries TRBV27 and TRBJ2-3; 7 bases align to TRBD2. The length of the CDR3 is 15 residues. Germline CDR1 is MNHEY and CDR2 is SMNVEV (reference sequence). J lost 7 bases, V lost 11 bases, and 18 bases had no gene match. This CDR3 reads CAPSPLWGRAHTQYF. The CDR3 nucleotides are TGTGCCCCTTCTCCCCTATGGGGGAGGGCGCATACGCAGTATTTT.

The chain employs TRBV4-2 and TRBJ1-1; possibly TRBD1 for D (5 bases). Germline V gene sequence: CDR1 LGHNA, CDR2 YNFKEQ. Trimming removed 4 bases at V and 3 bases at J, with 12 bases between. CDR3 length: 14 amino acids. CDR3 in amino acids: CASSPGGGYTEAFF. CDR3 in DNA: TGTGCCAGCAGCCCCGGCGGGGGTTACACTGAAGCTTTCTTT.

The rearrangement joins TRBV28 to TRBJ2-7, with 10 bases identical to TRBD2. V dropped 8 bases and J dropped 1; count of bases not matched to a gene: 5. The length of the CDR3 is 14 residues. Looked up from germline, CDR1 is MDHEN and CDR2 is SYDVKM. The CDR3 nucleotides are TGTGCCAGCGCCGGACTAGCGGAGTCCTACGAGCAGTACTTC. This encodes CASAGLAESYEQYF.

The chain couples TRBV28 to TRBJ1-1, with unresolved D. This CDR3 has 13 residues. Per the germline V gene, CDR1 is MDHEN and CDR2 is SYDVKM. V was shortened by 7 bases and J by 3 bases, with 12 bases between the two germline ends. The CDR3 spells CASKSGGYTEAFF. In DNA form, the CDR3 reads TGTGCCAGCAAATCAGGAGGGTACACTGAAGCTTTCTTT.

The chain links TRBV28 to TRBJ1-2, with D maybe TRBD1 (5 bases). This CDR3 has 12 residues. CDR1 is MDHEN, CDR2 SYDVKM, per germline. Deletions cut 9 bases from V and 3 bases from J, with 11 bases between. The CDR3 here is CASGQGDYGYTF. CDR3 DNA: TGTGCCAGTGGCCAGGGTGACTATGGCTACACCTTC.

In nucleotides, the CDR3 is TGTGCCAGCAGTCCAGGGGGCGCGGGAAACATTCAGTACTTC. This translates into CASSPGGAGNIQYF. The chain combines TRBV11-2 with TRBJ2-4, with 8 bases identical to TRBD1. The CDR3 loop spans 14 amino acids. J was trimmed by 6 bases and V by 6 bases; bases with no gene match: 7. CDR1 and CDR2 (germline): SGHAT, FQNNGV.

The CDR3 bases are TGTGCCAGCAGCCAGTCCCGGGTCGAAGGTTCACCCCTCCACTTT. Its protein product is CASSQSRVEGSPLHF. The J gene is TRBJ1-6, the V gene TRBV7-6; the D is unclear. This CDR3 spans 15 amino acids. The V end lost 5 bases, the J end lost 9 bases, and 17 bases lay between the germline ends. The germline CDR1 and CDR2 sequences are SGHVS and FNYEAQ.

The J gene is TRBJ1-2, the V gene TRBV28; TRBD1 matches at 7 bases. Looked up from germline, CDR1 is MDHEN and CDR2 is SYDVKM. The CDR3 length is 15 residues. V shed 1 base and J 5 bases; nucleotides not matched to a gene: 7. This CDR3 reads CASSLSTGVGYGYTF. CDR3 DNA: TGTGCCAGCAGTTTATCTACAGGGGTAGGGTATGGCTACACCTTC.